The subject of this entry is one T cell receptor beta chain. Patients from Seattle were sampled longitudinally, starting during active infection. This specimen comes from a study of blood T cell repertoires in COVID-19. About the research overall: T cells, B-cell-depleted T cells, or PBMCs provided the cDNA or gDNA that served as material.

The CDR3 extends over 16 amino acids. Losses at the gene ends were 3 bases for V and 1 base for J; bases not matched to a gene: 7. Looked up from germline, CDR1 is SGDLS and CDR2 is YYNGEE. Original processing methods: Quantification of nucleated cells was approximated via reference gene primer amplification. Profiled with immunoSEQ multiplex PCR; TCRdb holds only in-frame clones, not every one. V, J and clone size are taken as reported in that table, and D and trimming were inferred from the DNA itself. The sample shows around 60,000 clones, roughly 72% of them seen only once. Sequenced: peripheral blood. J is TRBJ2-5 and V is TRBV9; 9 bases align to TRBD2. This TCR derives from a woman in her sixties or seventies with COVID-19, enrolled during active disease. DNA for the CDR3: TGTGCCAGCAGCGCGGGGCTAGCGGGGCCCCAAGAGACCCAGTACTTC. The encoded protein is CASSAGLAGPQETQYF. Together with reference TRBV9 and TRBJ2-5, the CDR3 gives the full variable domain: DSGVTQTPKHLITATGQRVTLRCSPRSGDLSVYWYQQSLDQGLQFLIQYYNGEERAKGNILERFSAQQFPDLHSELNLSSLELGDSALYFCASSAGLAGPQETQYFGPGTRLLVL.